This T cell receptor beta chain was retrieved from a study of tumor-infiltrating lymphocytes in primary liver carcinoma. Across the whole study: Sequenced samples came back with roughly 3.65 to 7.5 million productive TCRbeta reads, and the counts looked alike across tissue types. Whole-study results and caveats: Only about 7-24% of top clones occurred in every one of the five tumor regions.

About this clonotype: Its antigen is not identified.

A constant-region primer served to make TCR beta cDNA from roughly 460 ng total RNA. Each TCR beta library was derived from three nested multiplex PCR rounds that employed slightly modified ARM-PCR. With TRBV1-TRBV30 forward primers and a C-beta reverse primer, the first two PCR rounds were run for around 11 cycles each. From the multiplex PCR reads, TCRdb called clonotypes with MiXCR, one entry per CDR3 protein. The data hold approximately 100,000 distinct CDR3 sequences, with around two thirds observed a single time. The roughly 17-31 mg bulk tissue piece was not sorted before simultaneous RNA and DNA extraction. Chronic HBV infection, which was untreated, was present in the patients. Unmatched junction bases numbered 4, after V lost 5 bases and J lost 5 bases. There are 13 residues in the CDR3. Germline assignment: CDR1 SEHNR and CDR2 FQNEAQ (reference sequence).

The source is a woman aged 55-70 years with primary liver carcinoma and hepatitis B virus infection. The chain is built from TRBV7-9 and TRBJ1-2; 8 positions agree with TRBD1. What was sequenced was liver tumor tissue from sampling region 2. Subset described: tumor region T2, inferior pole. In nucleotides, the CDR3 is TGTGCCAGCAGCCGGGACAGGAAATATGGCTACACCTTC. This encodes CASSRDRKYGYTF.